There are a few counts of the clone carrying this T cell receptor (beta chain). Its antigen remains unidentified. The data were taken from a study of graft-versus-host responses after intestinal transplantation. Study in general: Recipients across the board were started on anti-thymocyte globulin induction, then kept on tacrolimus and steroids for 2 to 4 years.

This CDR3 comprises 14 residues. Germline V gene lookup returns CDR1 SEHNR and CDR2 FQNEAQ (reference sequence). Trimming removed 3 bases at V and 3 bases at J, with 9 bases between. Using immunoSEQ multiplex PCR, the repertoire was profiled, and TCRdb retains in-frame clones only, with some absent. The repertoire holds 90,000 to 120,000 clones, with over 80% as singletons. The sequencing used unstimulated CD4+ T cells sorted from spleen or lymph node cells, collected before transplant. This TCR came from a human donor who was the organ donor for an intestinal transplant. The chain couples TRBV7-9 to TRBJ1-3; no clear D. The CDR3 DNA follows: TGTGCCAGCAGCTTTAATTCGGATGGAAACACCATATATTTT. It codes for CASSFNSDGNTIYF.